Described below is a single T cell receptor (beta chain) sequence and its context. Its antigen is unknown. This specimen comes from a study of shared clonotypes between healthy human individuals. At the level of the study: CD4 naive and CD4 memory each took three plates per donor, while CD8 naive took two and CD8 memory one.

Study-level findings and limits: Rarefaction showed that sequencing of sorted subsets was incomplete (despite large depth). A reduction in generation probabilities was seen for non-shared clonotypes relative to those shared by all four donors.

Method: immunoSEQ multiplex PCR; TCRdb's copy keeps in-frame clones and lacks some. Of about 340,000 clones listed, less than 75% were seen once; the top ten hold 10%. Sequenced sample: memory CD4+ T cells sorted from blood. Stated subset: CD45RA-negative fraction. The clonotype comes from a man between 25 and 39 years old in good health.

The DNA for the CDR3 is TGTGCCAGCAGCCGCTTTAGCGGAAGGAGCTCCTACGAGCAGTACTTC. Its protein product is CASSRFSGRSSYEQYF. The chain carries TRBV21-1 and TRBJ2-7; the DNA was not used to check the table's D call, TRBD2. TRBV21-1 is flagged as a pseudogene. The CDR3 covers 16 residues.